These 16 T cell receptor beta chains came from one sample sequenced in a study of identical twins. TCRdb redid the calling of the 5' RACE reads with MiXCR, one entry per CDR3 protein. The data contain fewer than 550,000 distinct CDR3 sequences, 13% to 15% of them singletons. The sample also formed part of further work on yellow fever vaccine responses in identical twins.

The sequencing sample was made of CD4+ T cells sorted from blood. The receptors were gathered from a woman aged 18 to 35 in good health.

The chain carries TRBV20-1 and TRBJ1-6; D is unclear. CDR1 is DFQATT and CDR2 is SNEGSKA in the germline V gene (reference sequence). V was shortened by 5 bases and J by 0 bases, with 14 bases between the two germline ends. This CDR3 is 16 amino acids long. This chain's CDR3 is CSARSGAASYNSPLHF. CDR3 nucleotide sequence: TGCAGTGCTCGTTCAGGAGCCGCCTCCTATAATTCACCCCTCCACTTT.

This clonotype was counted a few times. In nucleotides, the CDR3 is TGTGCCACCAGTGATGATGACAGGGGTGGTCTTCAGCCCCAGCATTTT. Its translation is CATSDDDRGGLQPQHF. The V gene is TRBV24-1, the J gene TRBJ1-5; 8 bases are shared with TRBD1. The V and J ends lost 3 bases and 6 bases, in that order; junction bases with no gene match: 9. CDR1 is KGHDR and CDR2 is SFDVKD in the germline V gene. The CDR3 loop spans 16 amino acids.

CDR3: CASRPNRGRSEAFF. CDR3 in DNA: TGTGCCAGCAGGCCAAACAGGGGGCGGTCTGAAGCTTTCTTT. This sequence joins TRBV11-2 and TRBJ1-1, with 9 positions matching TRBD1. The CDR3 length is 14 residues. Germline V CDR1 and CDR2: SGHAT, FQNNGV. Trimming at V came to 6 bases and at J to 6 bases, leaving 8 bases not matched to a gene.

Only a few counts were recorded for this clonotype. The rearrangement uses TRBV9 and TRBJ2-2; possible D gene TRBD1, 5 bases. CDR3 length: 14 residues. Trimming removed 8 bases at V and 2 bases at J, with 13 bases between. CDR1 is SGDLS, CDR2 YYNGEE, per germline. The CDR3 region is CASTTTDNTGELFF. The CDR3 DNA is TGTGCCAGTACGACGACAGATAACACCGGGGAGCTGTTTTTT.

The chain is built from TRBV18 and TRBJ2-5; tentative D call: TRBD2 (6 bases). Per the germline V gene, CDR1 is KGHSH and CDR2 is LQKENI. The CDR3 is 15 amino acids. Trimming cost V 0 bases and J 0 bases, with 8 bases left between them. The CDR3 DNA is TGTGCCAGCTCACCACCTTGGGGGGACCAAGAGACCCAGTACTTC. It codes for CASSPPWGDQETQYF.

CDR3 sequence reads: CATSRGKLFDNEQFF. The CDR3 DNA is TGTGCCACCAGCAGAGGTAAACTATTTGACAATGAGCAGTTCTTC. The chain links TRBV15 to TRBJ2-1; D unclear. Trimming removed 1 base at V and 5 bases at J, with 12 bases between. From germline, CDR1 is LNHNV and CDR2 YYDKDF (reference sequence). This CDR3 has 15 residues.

This clonotype was recorded at least ten times. The V and J genes are TRBV20-1 and TRBJ2-3, with unresolved D. The CDR3 spans 10 residues. Germline V CDR1 and CDR2: DFQATT, SNEGSKA (reference sequence). Trimming took off 2 bases at V and 3 bases at J, with 0 bases between the two ends. DNA for the CDR3: TGCAGTGCTAGAACAGATACGCAGTATTTT. As protein: CSARTDTQYF.

Points on this clonotype: Germline and junction disagree at one end, which may indicate a read error. J is TRBJ2-4 and V is TRBV20-1, with 13 positions matching TRBD2. This CDR3 has 18 amino acids. CDR1 DFQATT and CDR2 SNEGSKA come from the germline V gene (reference sequence). The CDR3: CCARVGTSGEVAKNIQYF. Written as DNA, the CDR3 is TGCTGTGCTAGAGTCGGGACTAGCGGGGAGGTTGCCAAAAACATTCAGTACTTC.

There are many counts of this clonotype. The chain carries TRBV6-5 and TRBJ2-1; 14 nucleotides match TRBD2. Germline lookup yields CDR1 MNHEY and CDR2 SVGAGI. The junction had 10 bases not matched to a gene; V was cut back by 2 bases and J by 7 bases. This CDR3 comprises 18 residues. The CDR3 DNA sequence: TGTGCCAGCAGTTACCGCCCCGGGACTAGCGGGGGCCTTAATGAGCAGTTCTTC. Translated: CASSYRPGTSGGLNEQFF.

The V call is TRBV5-5, the J call TRBJ2-7, with 7 bases lining up with TRBD2. Trimming cost V 4 bases and J 4 bases; bases outside gene matches: 11. CDR3 length: 15 amino acids. CDR1 is SGHKS, CDR2 YYEKEE, per germline (reference sequence). The CDR3 loop is CASSVGTTLWYEQYF. DNA of the CDR3: TGTGCCAGCAGCGTGGGGACTACCCTCTGGTACGAGCAGTACTTC.

The J gene is TRBJ2-1, the V gene TRBV2; D possibly corresponds to TRBD2 (7 bases). The CDR3 is made up of 17 amino acids. CDR1 SNHLY and CDR2 FYNNEI come from the germline V gene. Deletions cut 2 bases from V and 3 bases from J, with 17 bases between. CDR3 coding DNA: TGTGCCAGCAGTGAAATGAGTGGGAGGGGGAACTACAATGAGCAGTTCTTC. Protein sequence: CASSEMSGRGNYNEQFF. Looking up the rest from reference TRBV2 and TRBJ2-1 gives the full variable domain: EPEVTQTPSHQVTQMGQEVILRCVPISNHLYFYWYRQILGQKVEFLVSFYNNEISEKSEIFDDQFSVERPDGSNFTLKIRSTKLEDSAMYFCASSEMSGRGNYNEQFFGPGTRLTVL.

This clonotype was recorded a few times. The V gene is TRBV28, the J gene TRBJ2-5; 7 bases map to TRBD1. CDR1 and CDR2 from the germline V gene are MDHEN and SYDVKM. J was trimmed by 0 bases and V by 6 bases; bases with no gene match: 10. This CDR3 has 16 residues. The CDR3 sequence: CASSYLGQVDQETQYF. Written as DNA, the CDR3 is TGTGCCAGCAGCTATCTCGGACAGGTAGACCAAGAGACCCAGTACTTC.

This clonotype has a handful of counts. The chain is built from TRBV5-1 and TRBJ1-3; D might be TRBD1 (6 bases). The V end was cut by 4 bases, the J end by 0 bases, with 8 bases between. This CDR3 is built from 14 residues. Germline V gives CDR1 SGHRS, CDR2 YFSETQ. Written as DNA, the CDR3 is TGCGCCAGCAGCATACAGGGCTCTGGAAACACCATATATTTT. Translating it yields CASSIQGSGNTIYF.

The chain carries TRBV5-5 and TRBJ1-4; perhaps TRBD1 as D (6 bases). The CDR3 runs to 14 residues. V was clipped by 3 bases and J by 7 bases, with 13 bases between them. Germline-derived CDR1 and CDR2 are SGHKS and YYEKEE (reference sequence). CDR3 loop: CASSSWGAREKLFF. Written as DNA, the CDR3 is TGTGCCAGCAGCTCTTGGGGGGCTCGTGAAAAACTGTTTTTT. The full variable domain, in which reference TRBV5-5 and TRBJ1-4 provide the parts outside the CDR3, is DAGVTQSPTHLIKTRGQQVTLRCSPISGHKSVSWYQQVLGQGPQFIFQYYEKEERGRGNFPDRFSARQFPNYSSELNVNALLLGDSALYLCASSSWGAREKLFFGSGTQLSVL.

This clonotype was counted at least ten times. The genes are TRBV2 and TRBJ2-1, with 7 bases matching TRBD1. V was pared by 4 bases and J by 8 bases, with 2 bases of the junction left unmatched. Germline lookup yields CDR1 SNHLY and CDR2 FYNNEI. This CDR3 spans 12 amino acids. This CDR3 reads CASSGQGDEQFF. In DNA form, the CDR3 reads TGTGCCAGCAGTGGACAGGGCGATGAGCAGTTCTTC.

This clonotype was seen a few times. The V call is TRBV10-3, the J call TRBJ2-1, with TRBD2 matching 7 bases. Germline CDR1 reads ENHRY; CDR2 reads SYGVKD. This CDR3 is built from 11 residues. With V trimmed by 6 bases and J by 12 bases, 5 bases remained unmatched. The CDR3 nucleotides are TGTGCCATCAGCTTGGGACTAAGGCAGTTCTTC. It specifies CAISLGLRQFF.